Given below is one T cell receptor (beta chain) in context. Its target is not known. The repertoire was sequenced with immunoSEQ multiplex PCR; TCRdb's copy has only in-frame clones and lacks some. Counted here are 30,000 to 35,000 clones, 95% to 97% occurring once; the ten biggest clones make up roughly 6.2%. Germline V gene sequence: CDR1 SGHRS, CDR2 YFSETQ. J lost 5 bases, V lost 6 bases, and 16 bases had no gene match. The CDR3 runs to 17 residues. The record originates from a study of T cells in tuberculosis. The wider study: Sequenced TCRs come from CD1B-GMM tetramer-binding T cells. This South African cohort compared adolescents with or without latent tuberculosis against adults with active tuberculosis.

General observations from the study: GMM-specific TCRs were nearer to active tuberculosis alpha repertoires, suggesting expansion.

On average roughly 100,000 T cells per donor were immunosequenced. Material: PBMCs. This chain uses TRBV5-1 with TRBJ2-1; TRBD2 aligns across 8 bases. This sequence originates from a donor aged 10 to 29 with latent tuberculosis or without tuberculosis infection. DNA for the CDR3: TGCGCCAGCACCCCAAACTGGGCGGGAGGTATAAACAATGAGCAGTTCTTC. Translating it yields CASTPNWAGGINNEQFF.